This T cell receptor (beta chain) was obtained from a study of shared clonotypes between healthy human individuals. Note on this clone: What it binds is not known.

V was clipped by 7 bases and J by 6 bases; unmatched bases: 10. The CDR3 totals 15 residues. Germline loops: CDR1 SEHNR, CDR2 FQNEAQ (reference sequence). Notes on the study in general: Clonotype sharing among donors was thought likely to change with sequencing depth.

Several immunoSEQ 96-well plates shared each subset's DNA, each plate a replicate. Original analysis: ImmunoSEQ output held junction-only sequences without quality scores, so filtering differed. Libraries were prepared by immunoSEQ multiplex PCR; TCRdb keeps only in-frame clonotypes and omits some of them. V, J and clone size are taken as reported in that table, and D and trimming were inferred from the DNA itself. The sample has millions of clones, about 92% seen once; the top ten hold 0.3% to 0.4%. The TCR sequence derives from a man aged 18 to 30 in good health. Some clones in this sample may be carry-over from other donors' samples. Specimen: naive CD4+ T cells from PBMCs. Subset specified: CD45RA+ positively selected. J is TRBJ2-7 and V is TRBV7-9; the match to TRBD1 covers 12 bases. The CDR3 coding sequence is TGTGCCAGCACCAAACAAGGGACAGGGGGCATCGAGCAGTACTTC. Amino acids: CASTKQGTGGIEQYF.